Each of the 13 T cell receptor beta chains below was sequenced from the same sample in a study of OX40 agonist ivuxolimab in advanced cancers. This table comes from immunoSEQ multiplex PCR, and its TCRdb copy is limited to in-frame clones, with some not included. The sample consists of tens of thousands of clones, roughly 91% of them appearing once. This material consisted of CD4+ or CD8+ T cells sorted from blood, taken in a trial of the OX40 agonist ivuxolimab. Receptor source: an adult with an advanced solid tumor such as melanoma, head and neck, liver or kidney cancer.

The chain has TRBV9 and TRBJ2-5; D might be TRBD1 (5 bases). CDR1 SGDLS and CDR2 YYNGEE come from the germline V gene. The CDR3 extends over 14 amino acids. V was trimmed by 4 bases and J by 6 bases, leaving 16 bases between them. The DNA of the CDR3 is TGTGCCAGCAGCCCGACCCAGGGATGGAAGACCCAGTACTTC. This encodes CASSPTQGWKTQYF.

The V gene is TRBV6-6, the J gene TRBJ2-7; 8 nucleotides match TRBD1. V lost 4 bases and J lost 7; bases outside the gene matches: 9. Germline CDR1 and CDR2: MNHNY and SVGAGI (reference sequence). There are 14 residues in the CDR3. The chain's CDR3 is CASSSGQGSREQYF. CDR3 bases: TGTGCCAGCAGTTCCGGACAGGGCTCTCGGGAGCAGTACTTC.

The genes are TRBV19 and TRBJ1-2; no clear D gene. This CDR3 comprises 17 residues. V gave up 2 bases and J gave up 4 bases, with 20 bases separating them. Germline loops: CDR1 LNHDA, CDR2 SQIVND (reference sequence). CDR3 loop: CASSITGGTGLIYGYTF. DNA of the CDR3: TGTGCCAGTAGTATAACCGGTGGAACTGGTCTCATCTATGGCTACACCTTC.

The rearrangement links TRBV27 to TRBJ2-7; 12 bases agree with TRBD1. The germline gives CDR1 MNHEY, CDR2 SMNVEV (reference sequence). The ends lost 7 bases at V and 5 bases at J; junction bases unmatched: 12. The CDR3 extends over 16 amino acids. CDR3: CASTPTRDRGRDEQYF. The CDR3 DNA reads TGTGCCAGCACCCCCACCCGGGACAGGGGGCGTGACGAGCAGTACTTC.

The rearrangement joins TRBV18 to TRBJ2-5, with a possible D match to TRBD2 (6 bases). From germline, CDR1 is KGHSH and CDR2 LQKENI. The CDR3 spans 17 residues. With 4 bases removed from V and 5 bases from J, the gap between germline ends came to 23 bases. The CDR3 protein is CASSLGHHPGVSETQYF. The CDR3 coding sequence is TGTGCCAGCTCACTTGGTCATCATCCGGGGGTAAGCGAGACCCAGTACTTC. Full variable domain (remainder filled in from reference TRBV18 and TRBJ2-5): NAGVMQNPRHLVRRRGQEARLRCSPMKGHSHVYWYRQLPEEGLKFMVYLQKENIIDESGMPKERFSAEFPKEGPSILRIQQVVRGDSAAYFCASSLGHHPGVSETQYFGPGTRLLVL.

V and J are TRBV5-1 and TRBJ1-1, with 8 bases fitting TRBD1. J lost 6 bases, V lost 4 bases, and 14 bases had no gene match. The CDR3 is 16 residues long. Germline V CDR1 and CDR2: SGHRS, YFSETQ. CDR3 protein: CASSRDRQDSKAEAFF. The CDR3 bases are TGCGCCAGCAGCCGGGACAGGCAGGATTCGAAAGCTGAAGCTTTCTTT. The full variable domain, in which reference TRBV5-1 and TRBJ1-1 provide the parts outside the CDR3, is KAGVTQTPRYLIKTRGQQVTLSCSPISGHRSVSWYQQTPGQGLQFLFEYFSETQRNKGNFPGRFSGRQFSNSRSEMNVSTLELGDSALYLCASSRDRQDSKAEAFFGQGTRLTVV.

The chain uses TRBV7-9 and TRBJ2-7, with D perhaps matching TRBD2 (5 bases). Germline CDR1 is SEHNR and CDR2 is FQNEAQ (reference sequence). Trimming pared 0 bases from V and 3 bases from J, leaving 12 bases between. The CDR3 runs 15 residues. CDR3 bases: TGTGCCAGCAGCTTAGCAGGGAGTGAGGGCTACGAGCAGTACTTC. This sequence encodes CASSLAGSEGYEQYF.

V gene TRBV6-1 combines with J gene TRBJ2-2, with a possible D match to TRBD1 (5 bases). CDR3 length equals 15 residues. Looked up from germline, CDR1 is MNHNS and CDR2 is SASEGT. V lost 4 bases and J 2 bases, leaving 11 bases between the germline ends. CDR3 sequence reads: CASSGEGVNTGELFF. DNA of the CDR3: TGTGCCAGCAGTGGAGAAGGGGTCAACACCGGGGAGCTGTTTTTT.

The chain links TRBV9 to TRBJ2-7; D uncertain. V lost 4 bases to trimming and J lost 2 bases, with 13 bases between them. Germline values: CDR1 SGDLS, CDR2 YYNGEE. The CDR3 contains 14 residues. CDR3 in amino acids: CASSPSTATYEQYF. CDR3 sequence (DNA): TGTGCCAGCAGCCCTTCAACAGCCACCTACGAGCAGTACTTC. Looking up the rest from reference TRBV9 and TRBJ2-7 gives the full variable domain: DSGVTQTPKHLITATGQRVTLRCSPRSGDLSVYWYQQSLDQGLQFLIQYYNGEERAKGNILERFSAQQFPDLHSELNLSSLELGDSALYFCASSPSTATYEQYFGPGTRLTVT.

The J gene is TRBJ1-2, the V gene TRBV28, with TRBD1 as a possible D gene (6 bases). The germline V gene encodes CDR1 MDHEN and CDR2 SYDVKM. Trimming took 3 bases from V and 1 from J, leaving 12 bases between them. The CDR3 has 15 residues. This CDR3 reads CASSFPDRVNYGYTF. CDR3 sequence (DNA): TGTGCCAGCAGTTTCCCGGACAGAGTTAACTATGGCTACACCTTC.

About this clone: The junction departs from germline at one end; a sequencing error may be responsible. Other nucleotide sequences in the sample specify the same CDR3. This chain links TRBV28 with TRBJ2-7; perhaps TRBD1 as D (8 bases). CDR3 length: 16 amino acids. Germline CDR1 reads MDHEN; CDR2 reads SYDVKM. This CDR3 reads CASRIRGDRRSYEQYF. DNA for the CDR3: TGTGCCAGCAGAATTCGGGGGGACAGGAGGTCCTATGAGCAGTACTTC.

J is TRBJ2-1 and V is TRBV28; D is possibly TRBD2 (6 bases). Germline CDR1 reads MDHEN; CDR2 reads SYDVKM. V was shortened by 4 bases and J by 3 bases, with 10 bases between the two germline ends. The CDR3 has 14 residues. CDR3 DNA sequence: TGTGCCAGCAGTTGGTGGGGGGACTACAATGAGCAGTTCTTC. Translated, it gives CASSWWGDYNEQFF.

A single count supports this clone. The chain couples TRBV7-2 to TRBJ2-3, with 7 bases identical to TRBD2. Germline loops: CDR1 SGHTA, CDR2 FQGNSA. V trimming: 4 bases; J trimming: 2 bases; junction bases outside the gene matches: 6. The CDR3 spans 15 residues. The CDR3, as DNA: TGTGCCAGCAGCTGGGAGGGGCACCCCACAGATACGCAGTATTTT. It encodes CASSWEGHPTDTQYF.